This T cell receptor (beta chain) was documented in a study of PD-L1 blockade in urothelial cancer. Study observations and caveats: At the 3-week point, tumor-associated blood clones expanded more in durable-benefit patients.

Looked up from germline, CDR1 is MNHEY and CDR2 is SVGAGI. V gave up 8 bases and J gave up 8 bases; unmatched junction bases: 4. The CDR3 spans 12 residues. Notes on this clone: Antigen: not known.

Libraries were prepared by immunoSEQ multiplex PCR; TCRdb keeps only in-frame clonotypes and omits some of them. The sample lists under 30,000 clones; approximately 84% were seen once. This chain joins TRBV6-5 and TRBJ2-1; TRBD1 agrees at 9 bases. The TCR comes from a man aged 65-85 years with urothelial cancer. The sample in question was PBMCs, obtained around atezolizumab (anti-PD-L1) treatment. The CDR3 spells CASSTGGDEQFF. The CDR3 coding sequence is TGTGCCAGCTCGACAGGGGGGGATGAGCAGTTCTTC.